This is a list of T cell receptor beta chains from one sample in a study of blood T cells in healthy people across ages. TCRdb re-called the 5' RACE reads with MiXCR, one entry per CDR3 protein. The sample lists roughly 700,000 distinct CDR3 sequences; around 45% were seen once. Sequences were obtained from blood. These TCRs come from a woman aged 55-69 years in good health. Both conserved end residues are part of each CDR3. The order of the fields is J gene, D gene, clone size, V gene, CDR3 DNA, CDR3 protein. The D gene is left open where the match is weak. Clone size is shown for a subset of rows, as once, few, many or a class of expanded clone.

j_call: TRBJ2-6
d_call: TRBD1
clone_size: .
v_call: TRBV28
cdr3_nt: TGTGCCAGCAGCCCCCTAGGACAGGGGAAAAGTGGGGCCAACGTCCTGACTTTC
cdr3_aa: CASSPLGQGKSGANVLTF

j_call: TRBJ2-1
d_call: .
clone_size: .
v_call: TRBV11-3
cdr3_nt: TGTGCCAGCAGCCTGACTCGTACCTCCTACAATGAGCAGTTCTTC
cdr3_aa: CASSLTRTSYNEQFF

j_call: TRBJ2-7
d_call: TRBD2
clone_size: .
v_call: TRBV5-1
cdr3_nt: TGCGCCAGCAGCCCCGGGACTAGCGGGAGTTCAGGCGAGCAGTACTTC
cdr3_aa: CASSPGTSGSSGEQYF

j_call: TRBJ2-1
d_call: TRBD2
clone_size: .
v_call: TRBV5-1
cdr3_nt: TGCGCCAGCGGAGCGGGAGGGCCCTTCAATGAGCAGTTCTTC
cdr3_aa: CASGAGGPFNEQFF

j_call: TRBJ2-5
d_call: .
clone_size: .
v_call: TRBV4-2
cdr3_nt: TGTGCCAGCAGCCAAGGCCCCGGGGGAGACTACCTAGAGACCCAGTACTTC
cdr3_aa: CASSQGPGGDYLETQYF

j_call: TRBJ1-2
d_call: .
clone_size: .
v_call: TRBV28
cdr3_nt: TGTGCCAGCAGCCCTGGGAACGTTCAATGGAACCATGGCTACACCTTC
cdr3_aa: CASSPGNVQWNHGYTF

j_call: TRBJ2-5
d_call: .
clone_size: .
v_call: TRBV2
cdr3_nt: TGTGCCAGCAGTGATCGGCAGACTAGGCACAATGAGCAGTACTTC
cdr3_aa: CASSDRQTRHNEQYF

j_call: TRBJ2-3
d_call: TRBD2
clone_size: .
v_call: TRBV12-3/TRBV12-4
cdr3_nt: TGTGCCAGCAGTCCTAGCGGGAACACAGATACGCAGTATTTT
cdr3_aa: CASSPSGNTDTQYF

j_call: TRBJ1-4
d_call: .
clone_size: few
v_call: TRBV4-3
cdr3_nt: TGCGCCAGCAGCCAAGATGTAGGGTTCTCTAATGAAAAACTGTTTTTT
cdr3_aa: CASSQDVGFSNEKLFF

j_call: TRBJ2-2
d_call: .
clone_size: .
v_call: TRBV24-1
cdr3_nt: TGTGCCACCCGCCCCTCCATCCAGCAGGGTAGTTTTACCGGGGAGCTGTTTTTT
cdr3_aa: CATRPSIQQGSFTGELFF

j_call: TRBJ1-2
d_call: .
clone_size: .
v_call: TRBV7-9
cdr3_nt: TGTGCCAGCAGCTTTACAGGGTACTATGGCTACACCTTC
cdr3_aa: CASSFTGYYGYTF

j_call: TRBJ2-1
d_call: .
clone_size: .
v_call: TRBV7-2
cdr3_nt: TGTGCCAGCAGCTTTGTGGGGACACCCCACAATGAGCAGTTCTTC
cdr3_aa: CASSFVGTPHNEQFF

j_call: TRBJ1-1
d_call: TRBD1
clone_size: .
v_call: TRBV24-1
cdr3_nt: TGTGCCACCAGTGACCCCAGGGGGACTGAAGCTTTCTTT
cdr3_aa: CATSDPRGTEAFF

j_call: TRBJ2-7
d_call: TRBD1
clone_size: .
v_call: TRBV6-5
cdr3_nt: TGTGCCAGCAGTCCCGGGGACAGGGCCCACTACGAGCAGTACTTC
cdr3_aa: CASSPGDRAHYEQYF

j_call: TRBJ2-7
d_call: .
clone_size: once
v_call: TRBV20-1
cdr3_nt: TGCAGTGCTAGAGCTGACCGATGGAATGAGCAGTACTTC
cdr3_aa: CSARADRWNEQYF

j_call: TRBJ2-2
d_call: .
clone_size: .
v_call: TRBV20-1
cdr3_nt: TGCAGTGTTTCGGGGCTAGCAAAGAACACCGGGGAGCTGTTTTTT
cdr3_aa: CSVSGLAKNTGELFF

j_call: TRBJ2-7
d_call: TRBD2
clone_size: many
v_call: TRBV6-2/TRBV6-3
cdr3_nt: TGTGCCAGCAGTTACATATTCGGACTAGCGGAAACCTACGAGCAGTACTTC
cdr3_aa: CASSYIFGLAETYEQYF

j_call: TRBJ2-1
d_call: TRBD2
clone_size: few
v_call: TRBV7-2
cdr3_nt: TGTGCCAGCAGCTTTAGCGGGAGGGCCACTGAGCAGTTCTTC
cdr3_aa: CASSFSGRATEQFF

j_call: TRBJ2-1
d_call: TRBD1
clone_size: .
v_call: TRBV7-6
cdr3_nt: TGTGCCAGCACCCCAGGGGGCGACTACAATGAGCAGTTCTTC
cdr3_aa: CASTPGGDYNEQFF

j_call: TRBJ2-4
d_call: .
clone_size: .
v_call: TRBV20-1
cdr3_nt: TGCAGTGGAGGGGCAAACATCCTAGCCAAAAACATTCAGTACTTC
cdr3_aa: CSGGANILAKNIQYF

j_call: TRBJ2-5
d_call: TRBD1
clone_size: once
v_call: TRBV2
cdr3_nt: TGTGCCAGCAGTGCGGACAGGATAGAGACCCAGTACTTC
cdr3_aa: CASSADRIETQYF

j_call: TRBJ2-7
d_call: .
clone_size: few
v_call: TRBV9
cdr3_nt: TGTGCCAGCAGCGGCGGTAGCGACAGCTACGAGCAGTACTTC
cdr3_aa: CASSGGSDSYEQYF

j_call: TRBJ2-5
d_call: TRBD2
clone_size: .
v_call: TRBV29-1
cdr3_nt: TGCAGCGTTTATCGGGGAGGGCCCGAGACCCAGTACTTC
cdr3_aa: CSVYRGGPETQYF

j_call: TRBJ2-3
d_call: .
clone_size: few
v_call: TRBV4-3
cdr3_nt: TGCGCCAGCAGCCAAGATCCGGAGACAGATACGCAGTATTTT
cdr3_aa: CASSQDPETDTQYF